The present T cell receptor (beta chain) was sequenced within a study of T-cell memory formation after mild COVID-19 (dated by TCRdb to the early 2020s). A note on the overall study: TCR sequence clusters from the two donors were found to be largely donor specific. T-cell clones expanding and contracting after mild COVID-19 in a couple of donors were tracked by longitudinal TCRalpha and TCRbeta repertoire sequencing. Two young, previously healthy adult volunteers, one female and one male, were included in the cohort.

PBMCs were isolated by Ficoll-Paque density gradient centrifugation. General study outcomes and caveats: Contracting CD4+ clones were found mainly in CM and EM memory subsets, while CD8+ clones were enriched in EMRA. The second-wave clones that peaked on day 37 were not confirmed to be SARS-CoV-2 specific. The study covered only two mild cases, and larger cohorts including severe cases with pre-infection samples were considered necessary. The detection of some responding clones in pre-infection memory suggests that pre-existing cross-reactive memory T cells joined the SARS-CoV-2 response. Balanced CD4/CD8 phenotypes were observed for clones contracting from day 15 to 85, whereas a bias towards CD4+ was observed for a second wave of clones expanding from day 15 to 37.

This clonotype was seen a handful of times. The antigen it recognizes is unknown. No much larger clone is present one base from it, and per-base qualities are unavailable. In the germline V gene, CDR1 corresponds to LGHNA and CDR2 to YNFKEQ. The CDR3 measures 15 amino acids from cysteine to phenylalanine. The sequence is cut down to CDR3 DNA, 45 bases in frame from base 1. Deletion took 4 bases off V and 9 bases off J, with a span of 19 bases between the germline ends. These reads were obtained on an Illumina NovaSeq 6000. cDNA libraries for TCRalpha and TCRbeta were prepared by 5'RACE using constant-segment primers, with sample barcodes and unique molecular identifiers added. RNA was extracted from every sample with Trizol reagent. Amplification of the libraries took two PCR steps, and the second step added a second sample barcode plus Illumina TruSeq adapters. Sequencing of the libraries was done on an Illumina NovaSeq, producing 2 x 150 bp paired-end reads. Per the source publication's procedure: With migec v1.2.7, reads were demultiplexed and then collapsed into UMI-guided consensus sequences. Using mixcr v2.1.11, the UMI consensuses were aligned to TRA and TRB V and J templates and assembled into clonotypes. Clonotypes were classified as expanded or contracted when called significant by both edgeR and NoisET, with noise models trained on biological replicates. For edgeR calls, a false discovery rate-adjusted p below 0.01 and a log2 fold-change threshold of 1 were applied. PCA with hierarchical clustering of max-normalized trajectories of the 1000 most abundant clonotypes was used as exploratory dynamics analysis. Each responding clone was given a CD4 or CD8 phenotype based on the CD4+ and CD8+ repertoires, which had been sequenced separately. The public reads were quality trimmed at Q25 with fastp and then assembled into clones with MiXCR by TCRdb, keeping productive beta chains. Rows with one shared CDR3 protein collapse into an entry with the most common genes and DNA. The V and J calls reflect TCRdb's pipeline rather than the authors' work. Present in this sample are 280,000 or so distinct CDR3 sequences, roughly 8% of which were seen just once. The top ten clones comprise approximately 23% of the sample.

The sample taken for sequencing was PBMCs or a T cell subset sorted from them (not recorded which). The sequence derives from a man between 18 and 29 years old who had mild COVID-19 (a few samples of this study predate the infection). The sample titles of this study are shuffled in the database, so cell type and time point are left out; the donor was told from shared clones. Recombination linked TRBV4-2 to TRBJ2-1; matching of 5 bases hints at TRBD2 as the D gene. CDR3 protein: CASSPFTGTRVEQFF. The nucleotide sequence reads as follows: TGTGCCAGCAGCCCCTTTACCGGCACTAGGGTTGAGCAGTTCTTC.